The 5 T cell receptor beta chains below come from one sample, sequenced in a study of blood T cell repertoires in COVID-19. Only in-frame clones appear in the TCRdb table, and some are missing; sequencing was by immunoSEQ multiplex PCR. The sample includes roughly 73,000 clones, 75% to 85% of them seen just once. Specimen: peripheral blood. Receptor source: a woman aged 70-85 years with acute or convalescent COVID-19.

The rearrangement uses TRBV6-5 and TRBJ1-3; D remains ambiguous. The germline CDR1 and CDR2 sequences are MNHEY and SVGAGI. V lost 5 bases and J lost 0, with 8 bases in between. CDR3 length equals 14 residues. The CDR3 region is CASSRGNSGNTIYF. The CDR3, as DNA: TGTGCCAGCAGTCGGGGTAACTCTGGAAACACCATATATTTT.

CDR3 coding DNA: TGCAGCGTTGGGGGAGGCGGGGTCTCCTACGAGCAGTACTTC. Protein sequence: CSVGGGGVSYEQYF. The chain recombines TRBV29-1 with TRBJ2-7, with D possibly matching TRBD2 (6 bases). Germline lookup yields CDR1 SQVTM and CDR2 ANQGSEA. Trimming cost V 4 bases and J 0 bases, with 13 bases left between them. There are 14 residues in the CDR3.

The chain is built from TRBV14 and TRBJ1-1; D is possibly TRBD1 (5 bases). Trimming took off 5 bases at V and 3 bases at J, with 10 bases between the two ends. The CDR3 is made up of 13 amino acids. Germline lookup yields CDR1 SGHDN and CDR2 FVKESK. CDR3: CASSWTRDTEAFF. CDR3 bases: TGTGCCAGCAGCTGGACCAGGGACACTGAAGCTTTCTTT.

V and J are TRBV18 and TRBJ1-2; D ambiguous. CDR1 KGHSH and CDR2 LQKENI come from the germline V gene. With 0 bases removed from V and 3 bases from J, the gap between germline ends came to 8 bases. The CDR3 spans 14 residues. In DNA, the CDR3 is TGTGCCAGCTCACCACCGTCAGACTACTATGGCTACACCTTC. Residues: CASSPPSDYYGYTF. The full variable domain, in which reference TRBV18 and TRBJ1-2 provide the parts outside the CDR3, is NAGVMQNPRHLVRRRGQEARLRCSPMKGHSHVYWYRQLPEEGLKFMVYLQKENIIDESGMPKERFSAEFPKEGPSILRIQQVVRGDSAAYFCASSPPSDYYGYTFGSGTRLTVV.

The chain joins TRBV5-5 to TRBJ2-3; tentatively, D is TRBD1 (6 bases). V was shortened by 0 bases and J by 6 bases, with 8 bases between the two germline ends. The CDR3 contains 13 residues. Looked up from germline, CDR1 is SGHKS and CDR2 is YYEKEE (reference sequence). Written as DNA, the CDR3 is TGTGCCAGCAGCTTGGGGGGGCCGGATACGCAGTATTTT. Its protein product is CASSLGGPDTQYF.